This TCR beta chain was profiled in a study of vaccination effects on CD4 cells after COVID-19. Study-wide findings and caveats: Late post-vaccination samples showed marked contraction of infection- and vaccine-induced clones.

Profiling relied on immunoSEQ multiplex PCR, and the TCRdb table lists in-frame clones only, not all of them. The sample records under 85,000 clones, around 77% being singletons. The CDR3 totals 16 residues. Trimming pared 0 bases from V and 0 bases from J, leaving 12 bases between. In germline, CDR1 is LGHDT, CDR2 YNNKEL (reference sequence). Before sequencing, viral peptide pools were used by the ViraFEST assay to expand antigen-specific CD4+ T cells. When more than 9 days of culture had elapsed, CD4+ T cells were isolated. Participants completed two doses of the BNT162b2 or mRNA-1273 vaccine. The study found no prior SARS-CoV-2 infection in the vaccine recipients, who tested negative for nucleocapsid antibodies. The culture medium for a few million PBMC per well included about 9.2 IU/ml IL-2 and about 10 ug/ml peptides. Each culture had half its medium swapped for IL-2 medium on days 3 and 7. About this clone: Its antigen remains unidentified.

This chain joins TRBV3-1 (or the pseudogene TRBV3-2) and TRBJ2-7; D remains unclear. Sequenced material: CD4+ T cells from PBMCs cultured with HCoV-OC43 spike peptides, taken after COVID-19 vaccination. Indicated subset: HCoV-OC43 spike overlapping peptide pool stimulation. The clonotype comes from a human donor who received a COVID-19 vaccine. In nucleotides, the CDR3 is TGTGCCAGCAGCCAAGATCCCCCCAGGCGCTCCTACGAGCAGTACGTC. Residues: CASSQDPPRRSYEQYV.